Shown below are 16 T cell receptor beta chains from a single sample sequenced in a study of cytomegalovirus exposure and HLA in healthy donors. PCR amplification relied on 60 Vbeta primers (plus 13 Jbeta primers). Clones were sequenced by immunoSEQ multiplex PCR, and TCRdb holds only the in-frame ones, with some missing. The table has some 200,000 clones, 75% to 85% seen once. Sequenced input: PBMCs. The source of these receptors is a woman aged 18-35 years in good health and CMV-seronegative.

This sequence joins TRBV7-9 and TRBJ2-2; the D is unclear. This CDR3 region has 14 residues. The V end lost 1 base, the J end lost 4 bases, and 7 bases lay between the germline ends. From germline, CDR1 is SEHNR and CDR2 FQNEAQ (reference sequence). The CDR3 DNA reads TGTGCCAGCAGCTTAGTATGGAGCACCGGGGAGCTGTTTTTT. It translates to CASSLVWSTGELFF.

The CDR3 coding sequence is TGTGCCAGCAGCTTAGGAGGGAATGAAAAACTGTTTTTT. As protein: CASSLGGNEKLFF. J is TRBJ1-4 and V is TRBV7-9; D ambiguous. V was pared by 1 base and J by 5 bases, with 5 bases between. CDR3 length equals 13 residues. CDR1 and CDR2 (germline): SEHNR, FQNEAQ (reference sequence).

J is TRBJ2-5 and V is TRBV4-1; D not resolved. The J call may be faulty, since TRBJ2-7 better matches the DNA end. Germline values: CDR1 MGHRA, CDR2 YSYEKL. This CDR3 spans 15 amino acids. This chain's CDR3 is CASSQEQTQTYEQYF. CDR3 bases: TGCGCCAGCAGCCAAGAACAGACCCAAACCTACGAGCAGTACTTC.

The chain uses TRBV2 and TRBJ2-7; D perhaps matches TRBD2 (6 bases). V lost 3 bases to trimming and J lost 5 bases, with 26 bases between them. The CDR3 is 18 residues long. The germline CDR1 and CDR2 sequences are SNHLY and FYNNEI. The CDR3 DNA is TGTGCCAGCAGTGATAGTGCTGGGTCCGTCGGGAGTATCGACGAGCAGTACTTC. Translated: CASSDSAGSVGSIDEQYF.

The J gene is TRBJ2-7, the V gene TRBV9; 7 positions match TRBD2. With 0 bases clipped from V and 2 bases from J, the junction kept 8 bases outside the gene matches. The CDR3 runs 16 residues. Germline-derived CDR1 and CDR2 are SGDLS and YYNGEE. The CDR3 sequence: CASSVAGAGPTYEQYF. CDR3 DNA: TGTGCCAGCAGCGTAGCTGGAGCGGGACCAACCTACGAGCAGTACTTC.

The chain's CDR3 is CASSYRGHQPQHF. The DNA of the CDR3 is TGTGCCAGCAGTTACAGGGGGCATCAGCCCCAGCATTTT. The rearrangement links TRBV6-5 to TRBJ1-5, with TRBD1 matching 7 bases. Germline V gene sequence: CDR1 MNHEY, CDR2 SVGAGI. This CDR3 has 13 residues. V dropped 2 bases and J dropped 5; count of bases not matched to a gene: 0.

The V call is TRBV21-1, the J call TRBJ2-6; the table's D call of TRBD1 was not tested on the DNA. TRBV21-1 is a pseudogene. The CDR3 is made up of 17 amino acids. The CDR3 coding sequence is TGTGCCAGCAGCAAAGTCCGCAGGTATTCTGGGGCCAACGTCCTGACTTTC. Amino acids: CASSKVRRYSGANVLTF.

The gene calls are TRBV6-5 and TRBJ1-2; 8 bases align to TRBD1. V shed 0 bases, J shed 3 bases, and the junction held 6 bases outside the gene matches. Germline V CDR1 and CDR2: MNHEY, SVGAGI. This CDR3 has 16 amino acids. The CDR3 region is CASSYSSTGGDYGYTF. The CDR3 region has the DNA TGTGCCAGCAGTTACTCGAGTACAGGGGGGGACTATGGCTACACCTTC.

The chain links TRBV11-3 to TRBJ2-3; D might be TRBD2 (6 bases). This CDR3 spans 16 amino acids. Germline V gene sequence: CDR1 SGHNT, CDR2 YENEEA. The V end lost 5 bases, the J end lost 0 bases, and 15 bases lay between the germline ends. Here the CDR3 reads CASSQNSGTSTDTQYF. CDR3 nucleotides: TGTGCCAGCAGCCAGAATAGCGGAACTAGCACAGATACGCAGTATTTT.

As concerns this clone: The junction shows a germline mismatch at one end, possibly a read error. V gene TRBV29-1 combines with J gene TRBJ2-1; D is possibly TRBD1 (6 bases). The CDR3 has 16 residues. Germline CDR1 is SQVTM and CDR2 is ANQGSEA. CDR3 protein: CSVEGQDSISYNEQFF. Here the CDR3 DNA reads TGCAGCGTCGAAGGTCAGGACAGCATCTCCTACAATGAGCAGTTCTTC.

This sequence joins TRBV7-9 and TRBJ2-3; a possible D gene is TRBD1 (6 bases). The V end was cut by 5 bases, the J end by 3 bases, with 12 bases between. From germline, CDR1 is SEHNR and CDR2 FQNEAQ (reference sequence). The CDR3 has 14 residues. The CDR3 DNA follows: TGTGCCAGCAGCGAGGGGGTTATGACAGATACGCAGTATTTT. Its protein product is CASSEGVMTDTQYF.

A single count supports this clone. The gene calls are TRBV13 and TRBJ1-1; D gene uncertain. CDR1 PRHDT and CDR2 FYEKMQ come from the germline V gene (reference sequence). V was clipped by 1 base and J by 6 bases, with 9 bases between them. The CDR3 is 13 residues long. In DNA form, the CDR3 reads TGTGCCAGCAGCTTAGCCCCCGGGGCTGAAGCTTTCTTT. Translated, it gives CASSLAPGAEAFF.

This clone was picked up many times. This chain connects TRBV16 to TRBJ1-5; D is unclear. V was pared by 4 bases and J by 7 bases, with 8 bases between. The germline CDR1 and CDR2 sequences are KGHSY and FQNENV. This CDR3 has 12 residues. The CDR3 bases are TGTGCCAGCAGCCTCACCGGGCAGCCCCAGCATTTT. It is translated as CASSLTGQPQHF.

The V call is TRBV7-9, the J call TRBJ1-4; maybe TRBD1 (6 bases). V was pared by 1 base and J by 8 bases, with 17 bases between. The germline gives CDR1 SEHNR, CDR2 FQNEAQ (reference sequence). The CDR3 runs 16 residues. CDR3 DNA sequence: TGTGCCAGCAGCTTAGGGGGGGGGCCCCAAGGAGAAAAACTGTTTTTT. This translates into CASSLGGGPQGEKLFF.

The V and J genes are TRBV5-4 and TRBJ2-5; the match to TRBD1 covers 7 bases. The CDR3 totals 14 residues. V gave up 4 bases and J gave up 2 bases; unmatched junction bases: 5. Germline CDR1 and CDR2: SGHNT and YYREEE (reference sequence). This CDR3 reads CASSPDRSQETQYF. The CDR3 region has the DNA TGTGCCAGCAGCCCGGACAGGTCACAAGAGACCCAGTACTTC.

The J gene is TRBJ2-3, the V gene TRBV28, with 8 bases aligning to TRBD2. CDR3 length: 17 residues. V lost 5 bases, J lost 3 bases, and 13 bases stayed unmatched. The germline V gene has CDR1 MDHEN and CDR2 SYDVKM. CDR3: CASSKPLYGRATDTQYF. The CDR3 DNA reads TGTGCCAGCAGTAAACCCCTATACGGGAGGGCTACAGATACGCAGTATTTT. The full variable domain, its missing parts supplied by reference TRBV28 and TRBJ2-3, is DVKVTQSSRYLVKRTGEKVFLECVQDMDHENMFWYRQDPGLGLRLIYFSYDVKMKEKGDIPEGYSVSREKKERFSLILESASTNQTSMYLCASSKPLYGRATDTQYFGPGTRLTVL.